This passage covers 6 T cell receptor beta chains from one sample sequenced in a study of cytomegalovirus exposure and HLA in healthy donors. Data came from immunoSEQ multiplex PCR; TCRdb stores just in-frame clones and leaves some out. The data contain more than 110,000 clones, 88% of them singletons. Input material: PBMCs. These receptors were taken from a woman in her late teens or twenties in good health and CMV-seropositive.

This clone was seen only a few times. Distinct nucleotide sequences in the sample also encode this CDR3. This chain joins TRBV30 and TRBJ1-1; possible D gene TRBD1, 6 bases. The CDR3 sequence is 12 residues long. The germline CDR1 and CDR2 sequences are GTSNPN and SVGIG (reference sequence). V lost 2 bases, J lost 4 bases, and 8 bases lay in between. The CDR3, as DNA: TGTGCCTGGAGTCGAGGGGGCACTGAAGCTTTCTTT. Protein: CAWSRGGTEAFF.

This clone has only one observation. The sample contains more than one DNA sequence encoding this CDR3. For the CDR3, the DNA is TGCGCCAGCAGCCCGGGGGGAACAAGCAATCAGCCCCAGCATTTT. It codes for CASSPGGTSNQPQHF. The chain joins TRBV5-1 to TRBJ1-5, with a possible D match to TRBD1 (5 bases). The ends were cut back, 4 bases at V and 1 base at J, with 12 bases in the middle. Germline CDR1 SGHRS, CDR2 YFSETQ. This CDR3 contains 15 residues.

The CDR3 region is CAWTRYPYEQYF. In DNA form, the CDR3 reads TGTGCCTGGACGAGGTATCCCTACGAGCAGTACTTC. The chain is built from TRBV30 and TRBJ2-7; D ambiguous. The CDR3 totals 12 residues. Per the germline V gene, CDR1 is GTSNPN and CDR2 is SVGIG (reference sequence). V was cut by 4 bases and J by 2 bases, with 9 bases left in between.

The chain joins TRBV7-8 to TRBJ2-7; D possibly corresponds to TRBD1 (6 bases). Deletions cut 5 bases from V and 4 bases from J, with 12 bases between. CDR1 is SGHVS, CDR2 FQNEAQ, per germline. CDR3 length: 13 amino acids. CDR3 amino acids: CASSQTRGYEQYF. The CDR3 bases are TGTGCCAGCAGCCAAACCAGGGGTTACGAGCAGTACTTC.

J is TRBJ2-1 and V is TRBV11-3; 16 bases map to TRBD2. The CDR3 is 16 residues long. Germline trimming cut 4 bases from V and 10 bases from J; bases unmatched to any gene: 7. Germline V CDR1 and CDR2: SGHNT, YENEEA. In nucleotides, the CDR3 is TGTGCCAGCAGCTCCGGGACTAGCGGGGGGGCTCGGGAGCAGTTCTTC. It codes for CASSSGTSGGAREQFF.

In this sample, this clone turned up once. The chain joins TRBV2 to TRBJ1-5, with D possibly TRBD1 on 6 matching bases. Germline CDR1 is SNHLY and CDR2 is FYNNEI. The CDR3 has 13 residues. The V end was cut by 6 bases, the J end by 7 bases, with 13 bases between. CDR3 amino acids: CASSYRVGQPQHF. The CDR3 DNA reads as TGTGCCAGCAGCTACAGGGTAGGACAGCCCCAGCATTTT.